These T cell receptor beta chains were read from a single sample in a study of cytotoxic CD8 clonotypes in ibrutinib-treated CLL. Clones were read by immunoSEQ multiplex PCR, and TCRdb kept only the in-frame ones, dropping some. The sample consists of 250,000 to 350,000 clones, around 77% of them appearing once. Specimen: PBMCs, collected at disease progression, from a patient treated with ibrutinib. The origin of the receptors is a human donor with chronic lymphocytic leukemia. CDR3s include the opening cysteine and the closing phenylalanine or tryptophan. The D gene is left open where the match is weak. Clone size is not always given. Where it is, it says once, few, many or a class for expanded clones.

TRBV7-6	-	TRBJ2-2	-	TGTGCCAGCGACAGTACCGGGGAGCTGTTTTTT	CASDSTGELFF
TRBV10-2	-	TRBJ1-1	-	TGCGCCAGCAGTATTGGGGATGCGTCGAACACTGAAGCTTTCTTT	CASSIGDASNTEAFF
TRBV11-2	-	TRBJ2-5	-	TGTGCCAGCAGCTTAGGAGGAGGTGAGACCCAGTACTTC	CASSLGGGETQYF
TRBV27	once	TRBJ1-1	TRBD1	TGTGCCAGCAGTTTTCAGGGGGCGACTGAAGCTTTCTTT	CASSFQGATEAFF
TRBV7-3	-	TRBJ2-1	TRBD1	TGTGCCAGCAGCTTAAGACAGGGGACCACCCCCCTCTCGGCTAATGAGCAGTTCTTC	CASSLRQGTTPLSANEQFF
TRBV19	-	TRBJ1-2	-	TGTGCCAGTAGTCTCGACGTCCCCTATGGCTACACCTTC	CASSLDVPYGYTF
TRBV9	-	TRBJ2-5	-	TGTGCCAGCAGCGTAGATGGGAGCATCGAAGAGACCCAGTACTTC	CASSVDGSIEETQYF
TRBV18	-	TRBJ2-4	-	TGTGCCAGCTCACCACCGTATGGGGGCGAGGTGGCCAAAAACATTCAGTACTTC	CASSPPYGGEVAKNIQYF
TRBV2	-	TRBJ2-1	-	TGTGCCAGCAGTGAATTGAGGGGCCCCTCCTACAATGAGCAGTTCTTC	CASSELRGPSYNEQFF
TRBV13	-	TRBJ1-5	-	TGTGCCAGCAGCTTATACGGTCAGCCCCAGCATTTT	CASSLYGQPQHF
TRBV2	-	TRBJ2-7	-	TGTGCCAGCAGGCGGTTTGCAGGGGCCTCCTACGAGCAGTACTTC	CASRRFAGASYEQYF
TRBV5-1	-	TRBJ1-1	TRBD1	TGCGCCAGCAGCACGGGAAGAACGGGACAGATAGAAGCTTTCTTT	CASSTGRTGQIEAFF
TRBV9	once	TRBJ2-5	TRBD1	TGTGCCAGCAGCGCGACAGGGGTACGAGAGACCCAGTACTTC	CASSATGVRETQYF
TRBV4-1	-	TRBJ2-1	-	TGCGCCAGCAGCCAAGATTTACGGGGTGAGCAGTTCTTC	CASSQDLRGEQFF
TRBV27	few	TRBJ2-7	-	TGTGCCAGCAGTTTTGGGTACTCCTACGAGCAGTACTTC	CASSFGYSYEQYF
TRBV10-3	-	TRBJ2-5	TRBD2	TGTGCCATTTCCGGTGATCTAGCGGGGATACAAGAGACCCAGTACTTC	CAISGDLAGIQETQYF
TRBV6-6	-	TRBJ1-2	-	TGTGCCAGCAGTTACTCGAACGGCATAACTAACTATGGCTACACCTTC	CASSYSNGITNYGYTF
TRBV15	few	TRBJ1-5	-	TGTGCCACCAGACGGAACCCCAATCAGCCCCAGCATTTT	CATRRNPNQPQHF
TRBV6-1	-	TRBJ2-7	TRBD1	TGTGCCAGCAGTGTCGACAGGGGCTGGCACTACGAGCAGTACTTC	CASSVDRGWHYEQYF
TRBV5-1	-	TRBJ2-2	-	TGCGCCAGCAGCTTGGTAGTTTCAGGGAGGAACACCGGGGAGCTGTTTTTT	CASSLVVSGRNTGELFF
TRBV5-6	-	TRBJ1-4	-	TGTGCCAGCAGCTTGAGTCGAGCTGGGGCAGAAAAACTGTTTTTT	CASSLSRAGAEKLFF
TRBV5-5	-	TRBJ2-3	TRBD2	TGTGCCAGCAGCTCGACCCTAGCGGGGACAGATACGCAGTATTTT	CASSSTLAGTDTQYF
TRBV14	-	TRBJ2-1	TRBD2	TGTGCCAGCAGCCCAACTAGCGGGAGGACCTACAATGAGCAGTTCTTC	CASSPTSGRTYNEQFF
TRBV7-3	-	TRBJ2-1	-	TGTGCCAGCAGCGTCCGGACAGGGAGGGACAATGAGCAGTTCTTC	CASSVRTGRDNEQFF
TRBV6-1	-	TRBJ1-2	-	TGTGCCAGCAGTGAAGAGAGGAACGGACTCTCCTACTATGGCTACACCTTC	CASSEERNGLSYYGYTF
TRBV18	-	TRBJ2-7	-	TGTGCCAGCTCACCACCCGGGTACCCCTACGAGCAGTACTTC	CASSPPGYPYEQYF
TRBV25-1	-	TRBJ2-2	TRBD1	TGTGCCAGCAGTGAAGGGTCCTATTGGACAGGGACCACCGGGGAGCTGTTTTTT	CASSEGSYWTGTTGELFF
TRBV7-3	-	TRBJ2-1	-	TGTGCCAGCAGCTTAGGCCGGGGTGACTGGGCTTACAATGAGCAGTTCTTC	CASSLGRGDWAYNEQFF
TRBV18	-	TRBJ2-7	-	TGTGCCAGCTCACCGGGACCGGGACACCTCTACGAGCAGTACTTC	CASSPGPGHLYEQYF
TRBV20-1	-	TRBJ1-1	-	TGCAGTGCGCAGGGGAACACTGAAGCTTTCTTT	CSAQGNTEAFF
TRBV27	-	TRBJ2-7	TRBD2	TGTGCCAGCAGTTTATTTAGCGGGGCCACCTACGAGCAGTACTTC	CASSLFSGATYEQYF
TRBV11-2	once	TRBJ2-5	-	TGTGCCAGCAGCTTAGTGGGGGCCCTGGAGACCCAGTACTTC	CASSLVGALETQYF
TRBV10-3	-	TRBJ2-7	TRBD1	TGTGCCATCAGTGAGCCCCACAGGGGTACCTACGAGCAGTACTTC	CAISEPHRGTYEQYF
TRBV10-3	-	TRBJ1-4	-	TGTGCCATCAGTGAGCTGGGAAATGAAAAACTGTTTTTT	CAISELGNEKLFF
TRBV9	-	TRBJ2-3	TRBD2	TGTGCCAGCAGCGTAGTGGGGACTAGTGAGGCTAATACGCAGTATTTT	CASSVVGTSEANTQYF
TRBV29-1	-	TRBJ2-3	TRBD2	TGCAGCGTTCTTAGCGGGAGCCCAAGCACAGATACGCAGTATTTT	CSVLSGSPSTDTQYF
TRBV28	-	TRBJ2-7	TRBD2	TGTGCAAATAGCGGGAGGTCTCTCGAGCAGTACTTC	CANSGRSLEQYF
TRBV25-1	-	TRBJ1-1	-	TGTGCCAGCAGTGAATCTCGCTTTTATTCGGACACTGAAGCTTTCTTT	CASSESRFYSDTEAFF
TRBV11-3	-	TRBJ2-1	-	TGTGCCAGCAGCTTAGGCCAGGTTTCCTACAATGAGCAGTTCTTC	CASSLGQVSYNEQFF
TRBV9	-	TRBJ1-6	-	TGTGCCAGCAGCCTTACCGGCCCGGGAGATTCACCCCTCCACTTT	CASSLTGPGDSPLHF
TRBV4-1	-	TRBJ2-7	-	TGCGCCAGCAGCCAAGACGTGGGCCGGTACGAGCAGTACTTC	CASSQDVGRYEQYF
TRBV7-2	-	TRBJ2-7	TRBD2	TGTGCCAGCAGCTTAGCGGCGACTAGCTGGTCCGAGCAGTACTTC	CASSLAATSWSEQYF
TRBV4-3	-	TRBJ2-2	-	TGCGCCAGCAGCCAAGAGGGCTTGTCGAACACCGGGGAGCTGTTTTTT	CASSQEGLSNTGELFF
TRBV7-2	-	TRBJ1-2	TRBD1	TGTGCCAGCAGCTGGAGACAGGGAGTCAACTATGGCTACACCTTC	CASSWRQGVNYGYTF
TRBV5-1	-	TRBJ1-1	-	TGCGCCAGCAGCTTCTCTCCAGGGTTGAACACTGAAGCTTTCTTT	CASSFSPGLNTEAFF
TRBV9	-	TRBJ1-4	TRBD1	TGTGCCAGCAGCGCAGTATTTGGTTCACAGGGGGCGGGTGAAAAACTGTTTTTT	CASSAVFGSQGAGEKLFF
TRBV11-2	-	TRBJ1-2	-	TGTGCCAGCAGCCCTACTCTAGCCGACTATGGCTACACCTTC	CASSPTLADYGYTF
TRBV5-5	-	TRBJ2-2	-	TGTGCCAGCAGCCAGGGGTTTGACGGGGAGCTGTTTTTT	CASSQGFDGELFF
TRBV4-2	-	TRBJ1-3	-	TGTGCCAGCAGCCAAGAGGGGGGATCTGGAAACACCATATATTTT	CASSQEGGSGNTIYF
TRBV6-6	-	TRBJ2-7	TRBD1	TGTGCCAGCAGTCAACAGGGGGAAGGGTACTTC	CASSQQGEGYF
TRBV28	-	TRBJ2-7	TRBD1	TGTGCCAGCAGTTTAGGAAGTAGGGACAGGACCTACGAGCAGTACTTC	CASSLGSRDRTYEQYF
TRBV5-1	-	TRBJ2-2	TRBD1	TGCGCCAGCAGCTTGTATCAGGGGGTGGTCGAGGACACCGGGGAGCTGTTTTTT	CASSLYQGVVEDTGELFF
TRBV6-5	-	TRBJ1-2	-	TGTGCCAGCAGCCCGGGTAGGGATGGCTACACCTTC	CASSPGRDGYTF
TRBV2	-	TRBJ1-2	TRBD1	TGTGCCAGCAGTGATGTAAGGGGACAGGGAGTAGGTGGCTACACCTTC	CASSDVRGQGVGGYTF
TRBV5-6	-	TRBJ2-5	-	TGTGCCAGCAGCTTCCCCTATCTGGGGCAAGAGACCCAGTACTTC	CASSFPYLGQETQYF
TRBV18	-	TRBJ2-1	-	TGTGCCAGCTCACCACTCAGGGGGGGGAATGAGCAGTTCTTC	CASSPLRGGNEQFF
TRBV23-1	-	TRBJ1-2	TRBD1	TGCGCCAGCAGTCACCACCCGGGACAGGACGATCCCCTTAACTATGGCTACACCTTC	CASSHHPGQDDPLNYGYTF
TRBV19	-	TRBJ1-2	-	TGTGCCAGTAGCTTTAGAGGCGCTGGCTACACCTTC	CASSFRGAGYTF